Below are 32 T cell receptor beta chains sequenced from a single sample in a study of regulatory T cells in long-lasting Graves disease. Time point denoted: persistent/refractory GD, antithyroid drugs over 5 years with positive TRAb. The authors made the TCR library using RNA they extracted from PBMCs. Researchers made TCR beta libraries by using iRepertoire HTBI primers and running Arm-PCR on CDR3 regions. TCRdb independently ran MiXCR on the multiplex PCR reads; one entry per CDR3 protein. The profile shows 400,000 to 500,000 distinct CDR3 sequences, roughly 21% of them singletons. Sample: peripheral blood mononuclear cells (PBMCs), taken when the disease was refractory, from a patient treated with antithyroid drugs. These receptors were obtained from a female donor with Graves disease.

As concerns this clonotype: A much larger clone sits a single nucleotide away, making a read error possible. This chain uses TRBV11-3 with TRBJ2-4, with D possibly matching TRBD2 (5 bases). CDR3 length: 15 residues. CDR1 is SGHNT, CDR2 YENEEA, per germline. The CDR3 is CASSPGLGSGNIRYF. DNA of the CDR3: TGTGCCAGCAGCCCCGGTTTGGGGTCGGGAAACATTCGGTACTTC.

The V call is TRBV7-9, the J call TRBJ1-4, with D hard to call. Germline loops: CDR1 SEHNR, CDR2 FQNEAQ (reference sequence). This CDR3 comprises 15 residues. V shed 5 bases and J shed 3 bases, with 13 bases lying between them. In DNA, the CDR3 is TGTGCCAGCAGCACTCCCCGGCAGGCTAATGAAAAACTGTTTTTT. Translated, it gives CASSTPRQANEKLFF.

A remark on this clonotype: No conserved phenylalanine or tryptophan ends this CDR3, so it is likely a read error. J is TRBJ2-2 and V is TRBV7-2; no definite D call. The CDR3 consists of 14 residues. Trimming shortened V by 1 base and J by 2 bases, and 5 bases separated the two germline ends. Per germline, CDR1 SGHTA and CDR2 FQGNSA. CDR3 sequence: CASSLGTNTGELFL. In DNA, the CDR3 is TGTGCCAGCAGCTTAGGGACCAACACCGGGGAGCTGTTTCTT.

In its sample, this clonotype was seen a few times. V and J are TRBV25-1 and TRBJ1-5; 7 bases are a match to TRBD1. With 3 bases clipped from V and 6 bases from J, the junction kept 5 bases outside the gene matches. This CDR3 is built from 14 residues. Germline CDR1 and CDR2: MGHDK and SYGVNS. The CDR3 region has the DNA TGTGCCAGCAGTGAGGGACAGTTGGGTCAGCCCCAGCATTTT. It yields the protein CASSEGQLGQPQHF.

This clonotype was picked up many times. This chain links TRBV28 with TRBJ2-2; 8 bases align to TRBD1. V gave up 7 bases and J gave up 6 bases; unmatched junction bases: 7. The CDR3 extends over 14 amino acids. The V gene's germline CDR1 is MDHEN and CDR2 SYDVKM. The CDR3 nucleotides read TGTGCCAGCAAAGTGGACAGGGTCCCCGGGGAGCTGTTTTTT. Protein sequence: CASKVDRVPGELFF. The entire variable domain, with the rest obtained from reference TRBV28 and TRBJ2-2, is as follows: DVKVTQSSRYLVKRTGEKVFLECVQDMDHENMFWYRQDPGLGLRLIYFSYDVKMKEKGDIPEGYSVSREKKERFSLILESASTNQTSMYLCASKVDRVPGELFFGEGSRLTVL.

This clonotype was detected many times. The genes are TRBV15 and TRBJ1-1; D remains unclear. Germline V gene sequence: CDR1 LNHNV, CDR2 YYDKDF (reference sequence). The ends were cut back, 0 bases at V and 7 bases at J, with 12 bases in the middle. The CDR3 length is 14 residues. The CDR3 sequence is CATSRDGEMGEAFF. As DNA, the CDR3 is TGTGCCACCAGCAGAGATGGGGAGATGGGTGAAGCTTTCTTT. Filled out from reference TRBV15 and TRBJ1-1, the complete variable domain reads DAMVIQNPRYQVTQFGKPVTLSCSQTLNHNVMYWYQQKSSQAPKLLFHYYDKDFNNEADTPDNFQSRRPNTSFCFLDIRSPGLGDTAMYLCATSRDGEMGEAFFGQGTRLTVV.

This clonotype was recorded a few times. The chain joins TRBV6-1 to TRBJ1-1, with TRBD1 identical over 7 bases. The germline V gene has CDR1 MNHNS and CDR2 SASEGT. The J segment lost 5 bases and the V segment lost 6 bases, leaving 12 bases of the junction unmatched. This CDR3 is built from 15 residues. CDR3 bases: TGTGCCAGCAGCGTAGGGGCAGGGGGTCAGACTGAAGCTTTCTTT. It is translated as CASSVGAGGQTEAFF.

This clonotype was seen repeatedly, ten times or more. The chain combines TRBV12-3 or TRBV12-4 with TRBJ2-2; 9 nucleotides match TRBD2. CDR3 size: 17 residues. The trim removed 5 bases at V and 7 bases at J, leaving 14 bases unmatched. The CDR3 loop reads CASSPQRRGGLGGELFF. CDR3 sequence (DNA): TGTGCCAGCAGTCCCCAGCGGCGGGGGGGCCTCGGCGGGGAGCTGTTTTTT.

A word on this clonotype: The DNA is omitted, as the CDR3 cannot be located on it reliably, and the CDR3 follows TCRdb's listing. The rearrangement uses TRBV5-1 and TRBJ1-3; whether TRBD1, the table's D call, matches the DNA was not checked. The germline gives CDR1 SGHRS, CDR2 YFSETQ. The CDR3 spans 16 amino acids, including both terminal residues. The CDR3 sequence is CASSFGAGGAGNTIYF.

The CDR3 bases are TGCGCCAGCAGCGCCCGGGACACCAGCTCCTACGAGCAGTACTTC. Translating it yields CASSARDTSSYEQYF. The rearrangement uses TRBV5-1 and TRBJ2-7; TRBD1 is a possible D gene (6 bases). Germline-derived CDR1 and CDR2 are SGHRS and YFSETQ. CDR3 length: 15 amino acids. V lost 4 bases to trimming and J lost 0 bases, with 14 bases between them.

This chain connects TRBV20-1 to TRBJ1-4, with D perhaps TRBD1 (6 bases). This CDR3 has 16 residues. Germline V gene sequence: CDR1 DFQATT, CDR2 SNEGSKA (reference sequence). Trimming stripped 1 base from V and 7 bases from J, with 19 bases between. The CDR3 DNA follows: TGCAGTGCTAGAGCCGCGGGGGGGGGGGCGAGTGAAAAACTGTTTTTT. Amino acid sequence: CSARAAGGGASEKLFF.

V gene TRBV10-3 combines with J gene TRBJ1-2, with TRBD1 matching over 7 bases. J lost 8 bases, V lost 4 bases, and 13 bases had no gene match. The CDR3 extends over 15 amino acids. Germline CDR1 is ENHRY and CDR2 is SYGVKD. Here the CDR3 DNA reads TGTGCCATCAGTGGGAACCGGGACAGACCCGACGGCTACACCTTC. Amino acids: CAISGNRDRPDGYTF.

This rearrangement joins TRBV7-9 to TRBJ1-2; TRBD1 might be the D (6 bases). Trimming pared 5 bases from V and 5 bases from J, leaving 12 bases between. The CDR3 runs 13 residues. Germline V gene data show CDR1 as SEHNR and CDR2 as FQNEAQ (reference sequence). CDR3 amino acids: CASSQPQGYGYTF. Written as DNA, the CDR3 is TGTGCCAGCAGCCAACCTCAGGGGTATGGCTACACCTTC.

The rearrangement joins TRBV6-1 to TRBJ2-3; D ambiguous. V was pared by 6 bases and J by 5 bases, with 21 bases between. The germline V gene encodes CDR1 MNHNS and CDR2 SASEGT. CDR3 length: 16 residues. The CDR3 spells CASRRQVVGSGDTQYF. The CDR3 bases are TGTGCCAGCAGGCGTCAGGTGGTAGGTTCGGGAGATACGCAGTATTTT.

Worth noting for this clonotype: One junction end does not reproduce the germline sequence, and a read error may be involved. This chain links TRBV12-3 or TRBV12-4 with TRBJ2-5, with 9 nucleotides matching TRBD1. This CDR3 spans 14 amino acids. The CDR3 sequence is CASSDQGQGGTQHF. CDR3 DNA: TGTGCCAGCAGCGACCAGGGACAGGGAGGGACCCAGCACTTC.

V usage is TRBV5-1 and J usage is TRBJ2-5, with 11 bases identical to TRBD2. The CDR3 extends over 14 amino acids. CDR1 is SGHRS and CDR2 is YFSETQ in the germline V gene. Germline trimming cut 4 bases from V and 5 bases from J; bases unmatched to any gene: 4. The CDR3 sequence: CASSPGLADETQYF. The CDR3 nucleotides are TGCGCCAGCAGCCCGGGACTAGCGGACGAGACCCAGTACTTC.

This clonotype was seen a handful of times. This chain links TRBV5-1 with TRBJ1-2; perhaps TRBD1 as D (5 bases). Between the trimmed V and J ends, which lost 2 bases and 4 bases, there was a span of 18 bases. Germline CDR1 reads SGHRS; CDR2 reads YFSETQ. CDR3 length: 16 amino acids. DNA of the CDR3: TGCGCCAGCAGCTTTGGTGAAAGGTGGCAGGGCTATGGCTACACCTTC. Translated: CASSFGERWQGYGYTF.

This clonotype was found a few times. This chain links TRBV5-1 with TRBJ1-2; no clear D gene. CDR3 length: 14 amino acids. Trimming removed 0 bases from V and 0 bases from J, with 6 bases in between. CDR1 is SGHRS, CDR2 YFSETQ, per germline. In nucleotides, the CDR3 is TGCGCCAGCAGCTTGGGGGAGTCTAACTATGGCTACACCTTC. This gives the protein CASSLGESNYGYTF. Based on the CDR3 plus reference TRBV5-1 and TRBJ1-2, the full variable domain is KAGVTQTPRYLIKTRGQQVTLSCSPISGHRSVSWYQQTPGQGLQFLFEYFSETQRNKGNFPGRFSGRQFSNSRSEMNVSTLELGDSALYLCASSLGESNYGYTFGSGTRLTVV.

This clonotype was recorded a few times. One junction end does not reproduce the germline sequence, and a read error may be involved. The chain employs TRBV28 and TRBJ1-5, with D uncertain. Germline V CDR1 and CDR2: MDHEN, SYDVKM. This CDR3 contains 13 residues. CDR3 sequence: CASSFESNQLQHF. The CDR3 DNA follows: TGTGCCAGTAGTTTTGAATCAAATCAGCTCCAGCATTTT.

The chain's CDR3 is CASTDPWTGNTEAFF. The CDR3 coding sequence is TGTGCCAGCACCGACCCATGGACAGGGAACACTGAAGCTTTCTTT. The V and J genes are TRBV6-2 or TRBV6-3 and TRBJ1-1, with 7 positions matching TRBD1. Trimming removed 7 bases from V and 1 base from J; junction bases left unmatched: 9. Looked up from germline, CDR1 is MNHEY and CDR2 is SVGEGT. The length of the CDR3 is 15 residues.

The rearrangement links TRBV20-1 to TRBJ1-3, with D possibly being TRBD1 (5 bases). Germline CDR1 DFQATT, CDR2 SNEGSKA (reference sequence). The CDR3 is made up of 15 amino acids. The V end was cut by 1 base, the J end by 3 bases, with 13 bases between. CDR3 DNA: TGCAGTGCTAGAGTGGTCGGGGACGATGGAAACACCATATATTTT. Translating it yields CSARVVGDDGNTIYF.

This clonotype showed up many times. The J gene is TRBJ1-4, the V gene TRBV6-1; D unclear. Between the trimmed V and J ends, which lost 6 bases and 8 bases, there was a span of 10 bases. The CDR3 length is 12 residues. Germline assignment: CDR1 MNHNS and CDR2 SASEGT. CDR3 region: CASSTNSEKLFF. The CDR3 DNA sequence: TGTGCCAGCAGCACTAATAGCGAAAAACTGTTTTTT.

This clonotype was seen at least ten times. This chain links TRBV12-5 with TRBJ2-2; unclear D gene. Germline CDR1 and CDR2: LGHNT and FRNRAP. CDR3 length: 14 residues. Trimming cost V 1 base and J 6 bases, with 9 bases left between them. The CDR3 sequence: CASGLGISAGELFF. The CDR3, as DNA: TGTGCTAGTGGTTTGGGAATAAGTGCCGGGGAGCTGTTTTTT. Complete variable domain (other parts from reference TRBV12-5 and TRBJ2-2): DARVTQTPRHKVTEMGQEVTMRCQPILGHNTVFWYRQTMMQGLELLAYFRNRAPLDDSGMPKDRFSAEMPDATLATLKIQPSEPRDSAVYFCASGLGISAGELFFGEGSRLTVL.

CDR3 nucleotides: TGTGCCAGCAGCCGGCAGCCCAATCAGCCCCAGCATTTT. Translated, it gives CASSRQPNQPQHF. V usage is TRBV3-1 and J usage is TRBJ1-5; D is uncertain. Germline CDR1 is LGHDT and CDR2 is YNNKEL (reference sequence). The CDR3 consists of 13 residues. The V end lost 4 bases, the J end lost 3 bases, and 7 bases lay between the germline ends.

V gene TRBV9 combines with J gene TRBJ2-2; TRBD1 or TRBD2 may be the D gene (5 bases each). This CDR3 has 14 residues. The germline V gene has CDR1 SGDLS and CDR2 YYNGEE. With 4 bases removed from V and 6 bases from J, the gap between germline ends came to 13 bases. As DNA, the CDR3 is TGTGCCAGCAGCCCAAATTGGGGGTCCGGGGAGCTGTTTTTT. Protein product: CASSPNWGSGELFF. The variable domain in full, completed from reference TRBV9 and TRBJ2-2, reads DSGVTQTPKHLITATGQRVTLRCSPRSGDLSVYWYQQSLDQGLQFLIQYYNGEERAKGNILERFSAQQFPDLHSELNLSSLELGDSALYFCASSPNWGSGELFFGEGSRLTVL.

The chain has TRBV4-1 and TRBJ2-2; 7 bases line up with TRBD1. J gave up 7 bases and V 1 base, and 6 bases lay outside the gene matches. The CDR3 length is 15 residues. Germline values: CDR1 MGHRA, CDR2 YSYEKL. For the CDR3, the DNA is TGCGCCAGCAGCCAAGGACAGGGTGTTGGCGGGGAGCTGTTTTTT. Residues: CASSQGQGVGGELFF.

This clonotype was detected only a few times. The J gene is TRBJ1-6, the V gene TRBV11-2, with D uncertain. The CDR3 runs to 15 residues. Trimming took 5 bases from V and 8 from J, leaving 16 bases between them. Germline assignment: CDR1 SGHAT and CDR2 FQNNGV. CDR3 nucleotides: TGTGCCAGCAGCCCTCGTAGTGGGTGGGATTCACCCCTCCACTTT. This translates into CASSPRSGWDSPLHF.

This clonotype was counted a few times. A read error is possible here, since a much larger clone lies one base away. CDR3 sequence reads: CASSSLGTGLFEQYF. DNA of the CDR3: TGTGCCAGCAGTTCCCTCGGGACAGGGCTTTTCGAGCAGTACTTC. The chain couples TRBV2 to TRBJ2-7, with 9 bases matching TRBD1. This CDR3 comprises 15 residues. The germline gives CDR1 SNHLY, CDR2 FYNNEI. Losses at the gene ends were 5 bases for V and 6 bases for J; bases not matched to a gene: 11. Full variable domain (remainder filled in from reference TRBV2 and TRBJ2-7): EPEVTQTPSHQVTQMGQEVILRCVPISNHLYFYWYRQILGQKVEFLVSFYNNEISEKSEIFDDQFSVERPDGSNFTLKIRSTKLEDSAMYFCASSSLGTGLFEQYFGPGTRLTVT.

Ten or more counts support this clonotype. The CDR3 protein is CATSREGAGNQPQHF. The CDR3 DNA sequence: TGTGCCACCAGCAGAGAGGGGGCAGGCAATCAGCCCCAGCATTTT. The genes are TRBV15 and TRBJ1-5; maybe TRBD1 (6 bases). Germline assignment: CDR1 LNHNV and CDR2 YYDKDF (reference sequence). V lost 0 bases and J 2 bases, leaving 8 bases between the germline ends. The CDR3 has 15 amino acids.

This chain links TRBV6-1 with TRBJ2-7; 9 positions match TRBD2. The CDR3 totals 15 residues. V trimming: 5 bases; J trimming: 4 bases; junction bases outside the gene matches: 9. Germline lookup yields CDR1 MNHNS and CDR2 SASEGT. The CDR3 region has the DNA TGTGCCAGCAGTCCCGCGGGGGGGCGGGTGTACGAGCAGTACTTC. Its translation is CASSPAGGRVYEQYF.

This clonotype was seen ten or more times. This chain joins TRBV28 and TRBJ1-2; D is unclear. V lost 4 bases to trimming and J lost 4 bases, with 10 bases between them. Per the germline V gene, CDR1 is MDHEN and CDR2 is SYDVKM. The CDR3 consists of 13 residues. CDR3 nucleotide sequence: TGTGCCAGCAGTTCCGGCAGCCCCTATGGCTACACCTTC. Translated, it gives CASSSGSPYGYTF.

This clonotype was observed many times. The chain has TRBV12-3 or TRBV12-4 and TRBJ1-5; 8 positions agree with TRBD1. Trimming cost V 6 bases and J 2 bases; bases outside gene matches: 9. The CDR3 loop spans 16 amino acids. The CDR3 reads CASSSDREKGNQPQHF. CDR3 in DNA: TGTGCCAGCAGCTCGGACAGGGAGAAGGGCAATCAGCCCCAGCATTTT.